The sequence of this T cell receptor (beta chain) was determined in a study of blood T cell repertoires in COVID-19. The method was immunoSEQ multiplex PCR; TCRdb's version includes in-frame clones alone and lacks a portion of them. The sample has more than 95,000 clones, 86% seen once; the top ten hold about an eighth. Germline V gives CDR1 SGHRS, CDR2 YFSETQ. This CDR3 spans 14 amino acids. V lost 4 bases to trimming and J lost 0 bases, with 10 bases between them. This TCR derives from a woman aged 55-70 years in a cohort sampled during active or convalescent COVID-19. The chain links TRBV5-1 to TRBJ1-1, with TRBD1 as a possible D gene (6 bases). Material for sequencing was peripheral blood. CDR3 in amino acids: CASSIGTLNTEAFF. The DNA of the CDR3 is TGCGCCAGCAGCATTGGGACATTGAACACTGAAGCTTTCTTT.